The rows below give T cell receptor beta chains drawn from one sample of a study of graft-versus-host responses after intestinal transplantation. Only in-frame clones appear in the TCRdb table, and some are missing; sequencing was by immunoSEQ multiplex PCR. The repertoire holds approximately 90,000 clones, with just over 90% as singletons. These receptors have no known antigen. This specimen was unstimulated CD8+ T cells sorted from spleen or lymph node cells, taken before intestinal transplant. Receptors originate from a human donor who received an intestinal transplant. Each CDR3 is given with its conserved first and last residue. D genes are given only for firm matches. Only part of the rows carry a size: once, few, many, or a class if the clone is expanded.

j_call: TRBJ1-2; v_call: TRBV9; d_call: .; clone_size: .; cdr3_nt: TGTGCCAGCAGCGTCCAGGGCGCAGGCTACACCTTC; cdr3_aa: CASSVQGAGYTF
j_call: TRBJ2-5; v_call: TRBV7-6; d_call: TRBD1; clone_size: few; cdr3_nt: TGTGCCAGCAGCCACGGGACAGGGGAGGGGGAGACCCAGTACTTC; cdr3_aa: CASSHGTGEGETQYF
j_call: TRBJ2-7; v_call: TRBV19; d_call: .; clone_size: .; cdr3_nt: TGTGCCAGTAGTCTCGGGGAAGGAGGCTACGAGCAGTACTTC; cdr3_aa: CASSLGEGGYEQYF
j_call: TRBJ2-7; v_call: TRBV4-1; d_call: .; clone_size: .; cdr3_nt: TGCGCCAGCAGCCAAGACAGGGCGTCGCGGGGGCAGTACTTC; cdr3_aa: CASSQDRASRGQYF
j_call: TRBJ1-5; v_call: TRBV19; d_call: .; clone_size: .; cdr3_nt: TGTGCCAGTAGTATAGAGCTCGTCAATCAGCCCCAGCATTTT; cdr3_aa: CASSIELVNQPQHF
j_call: TRBJ2-7; v_call: TRBV25-1; d_call: TRBD2; clone_size: once; cdr3_nt: TGTGCCAGCAGTGAATCGTTCCCTAGCGGGAACTCCTACGAGCAGTACTTC; cdr3_aa: CASSESFPSGNSYEQYF
j_call: TRBJ2-2; v_call: TRBV9; d_call: TRBD2; clone_size: once; cdr3_nt: TGTGCCAGCAGCCCGGGACTAGCGGGGAACACCGGGGAGCTGTTTTTT; cdr3_aa: CASSPGLAGNTGELFF
j_call: TRBJ2-7; v_call: TRBV27; d_call: TRBD1; clone_size: .; cdr3_nt: TGTGCCAGCAGACAGGGGCTCCACGAGCAGTACTTC; cdr3_aa: CASRQGLHEQYF
j_call: TRBJ2-7; v_call: TRBV13; d_call: .; clone_size: .; cdr3_nt: TGTGCCAGCAGCTTAAGTTCGGGCGAGCAGTACTTC; cdr3_aa: CASSLSSGEQYF
j_call: TRBJ2-2; v_call: TRBV6-6; d_call: TRBD1; clone_size: .; cdr3_nt: TGTGCCAGCAGTGAGACAGGGGATACCGGGGAGCTGTTTTTT; cdr3_aa: CASSETGDTGELFF
j_call: TRBJ2-7; v_call: TRBV4-1; d_call: .; clone_size: .; cdr3_nt: TGCGCCAGCAGCCCCGCAGGAGCCGAGCAGTACTTC; cdr3_aa: CASSPAGAEQYF
j_call: TRBJ2-6; v_call: TRBV13; d_call: TRBD1; clone_size: .; cdr3_nt: TGTGCCAGCAGCTTATACCGGGACAGCAACTCTGGGGCCAACGTCCTGACTTTC; cdr3_aa: CASSLYRDSNSGANVLTF
j_call: TRBJ2-3; v_call: TRBV9; d_call: TRBD2; clone_size: .; cdr3_nt: TGTGCCAGCAGCGTAGAGGTCGGGACTAGCGGGGCCTCTGGCACAGATACGCAGTATTTT; cdr3_aa: CASSVEVGTSGASGTDTQYF
j_call: TRBJ1-3; v_call: TRBV2; d_call: .; clone_size: .; cdr3_nt: TGTGCCAGCAGTGTGGGAAAAATCGACCGGGCCGTGTATTTT; cdr3_aa: CASSVGKIDRAVYF
j_call: TRBJ2-2; v_call: TRBV2; d_call: TRBD1; clone_size: once; cdr3_nt: TGTGCCAGCAGTGACGGCAAGATGCGGGACAGGGACACCGGGGAGCTGTTTTTT; cdr3_aa: CASSDGKMRDRDTGELFF
j_call: TRBJ1-2; v_call: TRBV13; d_call: TRBD1; clone_size: .; cdr3_nt: TGTGCCAGCAGAAGCGGATGGGACAGTCAACAGGGCTACACCTTC; cdr3_aa: CASRSGWDSQQGYTF
j_call: TRBJ1-4; v_call: TRBV27; d_call: .; clone_size: .; cdr3_nt: TGTGCCAGGAGGGGTTCCGCTAATGAAAAACTGTTTTTT; cdr3_aa: CARRGSANEKLFF
j_call: TRBJ2-7; v_call: TRBV28; d_call: .; clone_size: .; cdr3_nt: TGTGCCAGCAGTTTAGGGCTAGCGACCGAGCAGTACTTC; cdr3_aa: CASSLGLATEQYF
j_call: TRBJ2-7; v_call: TRBV4-1; d_call: .; clone_size: .; cdr3_nt: TGCGCCAGCAGCCTACAGACAGGTTACGAGCAGTACTTC; cdr3_aa: CASSLQTGYEQYF
j_call: TRBJ1-2; v_call: TRBV15; d_call: .; clone_size: .; cdr3_nt: TGTGCCACCAGCAGTAGCGGACAGCCCAGAGGCTACACCTTC; cdr3_aa: CATSSSGQPRGYTF
j_call: TRBJ2-1; v_call: TRBV5-6; d_call: TRBD1; clone_size: .; cdr3_nt: TGTGCCAGCAGCTTGGCCACAGGGGGGACGTACAATGAGCAGTTCTTC; cdr3_aa: CASSLATGGTYNEQFF
j_call: TRBJ2-7; v_call: TRBV5-4; d_call: TRBD2; clone_size: .; cdr3_nt: TGTGCCAGCAGCTCGGGACTAGCGGGAGTCGAGCAGTACTTC; cdr3_aa: CASSSGLAGVEQYF
j_call: TRBJ1-1; v_call: TRBV6-5; d_call: TRBD1; clone_size: .; cdr3_nt: TGTGCCAGCAGTTACACGGAGACAGGGTTTGAAGCTTTCTTT; cdr3_aa: CASSYTETGFEAFF
j_call: TRBJ2-1; v_call: TRBV10-1; d_call: TRBD2; clone_size: .; cdr3_nt: TGCGCCAGCAGCCCAGCGGGAGAACTGGGGCAGTTCTTC; cdr3_aa: CASSPAGELGQFF
j_call: TRBJ1-5; v_call: TRBV18; d_call: .; clone_size: .; cdr3_nt: TGTGCCAGCTCACCAATCCCCCCCCCATCTCAGCCCCAGCATTTT; cdr3_aa: CASSPIPPPSQPQHF
j_call: TRBJ1-2; v_call: TRBV6-5; d_call: .; clone_size: .; cdr3_nt: TGTGCCAGCAGCTTAACAGGGACAGGCTACACCTTC; cdr3_aa: CASSLTGTGYTF
j_call: TRBJ2-1; v_call: TRBV5-4; d_call: .; clone_size: .; cdr3_nt: TGTGCCAGCAGAAACACCGAGAATGAGCAGTTCTTC; cdr3_aa: CASRNTENEQFF
j_call: TRBJ1-5; v_call: TRBV21-1; d_call: .; clone_size: .; cdr3_nt: TGTGCCAAGCCGGGACACTATAGCAATCAGCCCCAGCATTTT; cdr3_aa: CAKPGHYSNQPQHF
j_call: TRBJ1-1; v_call: TRBV13; d_call: .; clone_size: .; cdr3_nt: TGTGCCAGCAGTACGAACACTGAAGCTTTCTTT; cdr3_aa: CASSTNTEAFF
j_call: TRBJ2-1; v_call: TRBV6-1; d_call: .; clone_size: medium-sized; cdr3_nt: TGTGCCAGCAGTGAAGCGACGACAGGATCGTACAATGAGCAGTTCTTC; cdr3_aa: CASSEATTGSYNEQFF
j_call: TRBJ2-3; v_call: TRBV9; d_call: .; clone_size: .; cdr3_nt: TGTGCCAGCAGCGTAGAGACGGGCGCAGGGGATACGCAGTATTTT; cdr3_aa: CASSVETGAGDTQYF
j_call: TRBJ2-7; v_call: TRBV14; d_call: .; clone_size: .; cdr3_nt: TGTGCCAGCAGCCAGCACCGGGCCCTAGAACACTACGAGCAGTACTTC; cdr3_aa: CASSQHRALEHYEQYF
j_call: TRBJ2-1; v_call: TRBV29-1; d_call: .; clone_size: .; cdr3_nt: TGCAGCGTTGTACAGGGTGGAATTGAGCAGTTCTTC; cdr3_aa: CSVVQGGIEQFF
j_call: TRBJ2-5; v_call: TRBV5-1; d_call: TRBD2; clone_size: few; cdr3_nt: TGCGCCAGCAGCTTGGCGGGGGGGCCGGGACTAGCGGGAGGGGTAGGTCAATACTTC; cdr3_aa: CASSLAGGPGLAGGVGQYF
j_call: TRBJ2-7; v_call: TRBV4-1; d_call: .; clone_size: .; cdr3_nt: TGCGCCAGCAGCCAACCCCGCACGGCAACTGACTATCGCGACGAGCAGTACTTC; cdr3_aa: CASSQPRTATDYRDEQYF
j_call: TRBJ1-2; v_call: TRBV5-4; d_call: .; clone_size: .; cdr3_nt: TGTGCCAGCGATCGAGTCATACCAGGAAAGACCTATGGCTACACCTTC; cdr3_aa: CASDRVIPGKTYGYTF
j_call: TRBJ2-1; v_call: TRBV2; d_call: .; clone_size: .; cdr3_nt: TGTGCCAGCAGTGAAGGCGGGGCCTCCTACAATGAGCAGTTCTTC; cdr3_aa: CASSEGGASYNEQFF
j_call: TRBJ1-1; v_call: TRBV10-1; d_call: .; clone_size: .; cdr3_nt: TGCGCCAGCAGTGAACCAGGGAACACTGAAGCTTTCTTT; cdr3_aa: CASSEPGNTEAFF
j_call: TRBJ2-1; v_call: TRBV7-2; d_call: .; clone_size: .; cdr3_nt: TGTGCCAGCAGCGACAGTATCGGTCTAGGGAATGAGCAGTTCTTC; cdr3_aa: CASSDSIGLGNEQFF
j_call: TRBJ1-5; v_call: TRBV15; d_call: .; clone_size: .; cdr3_nt: TGTGCCACCAGCAGAGTCTGGGACACTAGCAATCAGCCCCAGCATTTT; cdr3_aa: CATSRVWDTSNQPQHF
j_call: TRBJ2-1; v_call: TRBV9; d_call: .; clone_size: .; cdr3_nt: TGTGCCAGCAGCGTAGGGGGGGGGCCCAGCTCCTACAATGAGCAGTTCTTC; cdr3_aa: CASSVGGGPSSYNEQFF
j_call: TRBJ1-3; v_call: TRBV7-9; d_call: TRBD1; clone_size: .; cdr3_nt: TGTGCCAGCAGCCCCAGACAGGGACCTGGAAACACCATATATTTT; cdr3_aa: CASSPRQGPGNTIYF
j_call: TRBJ2-2; v_call: TRBV19; d_call: .; clone_size: .; cdr3_nt: TGTGCCAGTAGTACACAGGACTTCACCGGGGAGCTGTTTTTT; cdr3_aa: CASSTQDFTGELFF
j_call: TRBJ2-7; v_call: TRBV7-3; d_call: .; clone_size: .; cdr3_nt: TGTGCCAGCAGCTTACGGGCAGGGCGCCCCTACGAGCAGTACTTC; cdr3_aa: CASSLRAGRPYEQYF
j_call: TRBJ1-3; v_call: TRBV6-5; d_call: .; clone_size: .; cdr3_nt: TGTGCCAGCAGTTACTCAAGCCCGAACTCTGGAAACACCATATATTTT; cdr3_aa: CASSYSSPNSGNTIYF
j_call: TRBJ1-5; v_call: TRBV27; d_call: .; clone_size: .; cdr3_nt: TGTGCCAGCAGTTCGGAAGACAGTTCAAGGCCCCAGCATTTT; cdr3_aa: CASSSEDSSRPQHF
j_call: TRBJ2-2; v_call: TRBV7-9; d_call: .; clone_size: .; cdr3_nt: TGTGCCAGCAGCCCTCGGGCCGCCGGGGAGCTGTTTTTT; cdr3_aa: CASSPRAAGELFF
j_call: TRBJ2-1; v_call: TRBV6-6; d_call: TRBD2; clone_size: once; cdr3_nt: TGTGCCAGCAGCAGACTAGCGGGAGCTTATAATGAGCAGTTCTTC; cdr3_aa: CASSRLAGAYNEQFF
j_call: TRBJ2-1; v_call: TRBV7-3; d_call: TRBD2; clone_size: .; cdr3_nt: TGTGCCAGCAGCTTTATAGCGGGAGACGGGAATGAGCAGTTCTTC; cdr3_aa: CASSFIAGDGNEQFF
j_call: TRBJ2-3; v_call: TRBV15; d_call: .; clone_size: .; cdr3_nt: TGTGCCACCTGGGACTTCACAGATACGCAGTATTTT; cdr3_aa: CATWDFTDTQYF
j_call: TRBJ1-1; v_call: TRBV10-3; d_call: .; clone_size: .; cdr3_nt: TGTGCCATCAGTGAGTCCAGCAGGCTTGCTTTCTTT; cdr3_aa: CAISESSRLAFF
j_call: TRBJ2-7; v_call: TRBV27; d_call: .; clone_size: .; cdr3_nt: TGTGCCAGCAGTTTATGGGGGAGCCCCGAGCAGTACTTC; cdr3_aa: CASSLWGSPEQYF
j_call: TRBJ2-7; v_call: TRBV4-1; d_call: TRBD2; clone_size: .; cdr3_nt: TGCGCCAGCAGCCAATCGGGTACAGCGGGAGACTACGAGCAGTACTTC; cdr3_aa: CASSQSGTAGDYEQYF
j_call: TRBJ1-1; v_call: TRBV4-1; d_call: .; clone_size: .; cdr3_nt: TGCGCCAGCAGCCCCCAGGGTGGCACTGAAGCTTTCTTT; cdr3_aa: CASSPQGGTEAFF
j_call: TRBJ2-3; v_call: TRBV27; d_call: TRBD2; clone_size: .; cdr3_nt: TGTGCCAGCAGTTTGTTGGCGGGGGGCACAGATACGCAGTATTTT; cdr3_aa: CASSLLAGGTDTQYF
j_call: TRBJ2-1; v_call: TRBV7-9; d_call: TRBD2; clone_size: .; cdr3_nt: TGTGCCAGCAGCTCCTGGGGACTAGCGGGGACCAATGAGCAGTTCTTC; cdr3_aa: CASSSWGLAGTNEQFF
j_call: TRBJ2-3; v_call: TRBV9; d_call: .; clone_size: .; cdr3_nt: TGTGCCAGCAGCCCACCGACAGCCAGCACAGATACGCAGTATTTT; cdr3_aa: CASSPPTASTDTQYF
j_call: TRBJ2-1; v_call: TRBV5-3; d_call: TRBD1; clone_size: .; cdr3_nt: TGTGCCAGAAGCGAGGGAACAGGGGGACAGGGGATGTACAATGAGCAGTTCTTC; cdr3_aa: CARSEGTGGQGMYNEQFF